The clone carrying this T cell receptor (beta chain) was counted at least ten times. TCR beta CDR3 region amplification was performed from RNA transcripts. First-round RT-PCR of the TCR CDR3 relied on the HTBI primer set. Via MiXCR, TCRdb re-called the multiplex PCR reads, giving one row per CDR3 protein. The sample consists of about 600,000 distinct CDR3 sequences, about 16% of them appearing once. The source of the sample is a study of T cells in Graves' hyperthyroidism and ophthalmopathy. The CDR3 is made up of 14 amino acids. CDR1 and CDR2 (germline): SGHNT, YYREEE (reference sequence). V was clipped by 0 bases and J by 5 bases, with 10 bases between them.

The sequenced material came from blood. The TCR sequence derives from a middle-aged woman with Graves' ophthalmopathy. The gene calls are TRBV5-4 and TRBJ2-3, with a weak D call TRBD2 (5 bases). CDR3 nucleotides: TGTGCCAGCAGCTTGGGACTATCCTTAGATACGCAGTATTTT. It yields the protein CASSLGLSLDTQYF.